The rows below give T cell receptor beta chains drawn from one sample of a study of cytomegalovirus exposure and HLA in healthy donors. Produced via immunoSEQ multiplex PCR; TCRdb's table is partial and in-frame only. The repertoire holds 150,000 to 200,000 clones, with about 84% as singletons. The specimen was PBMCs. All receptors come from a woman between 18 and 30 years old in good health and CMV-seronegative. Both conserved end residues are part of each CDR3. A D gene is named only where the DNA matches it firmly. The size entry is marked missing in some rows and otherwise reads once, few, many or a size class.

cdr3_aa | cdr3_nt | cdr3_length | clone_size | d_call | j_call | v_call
CASSQGDNSPLHF | TGTGCCAGCAGTCAGGGGGATAATTCACCCCTCCACTTT | 13 | . | TRBD1 | TRBJ1-6 | TRBV6-4
CASNSLGAKYEQYF | TGTGCCAGCAATTCTTTGGGAGCCAAGTACGAGCAGTACTTC | 14 | . | . | TRBJ2-7 | TRBV5-8
CASSVGGSDEQYF | TGTGCCAGCAGCGTCGGCGGGAGCGACGAGCAGTACTTC | 13 | . | TRBD2 | TRBJ2-7 | TRBV9
CASSASGTTGELFF | TGTGCCAGCAGCGCCAGCGGGACTACCGGGGAGCTGTTTTTT | 14 | once | TRBD2 | TRBJ2-2 | TRBV11-3
CASRAGQGGYGYTF | TGTGCCAGCAGGGCGGGACAGGGCGGGTATGGCTACACCTTC | 14 | . | TRBD1 | TRBJ1-2 | TRBV27
CASSVTGGGETQYF | TGTGCCAGCAGCGTGACAGGGGGCGGAGAGACCCAGTACTTC | 14 | . | TRBD1 | TRBJ2-5 | TRBV7-9
CASSFQGNGETQYF | TGCGCCAGCAGCTTTCAGGGAAACGGGGAGACCCAGTACTTC | 14 | . | . | TRBJ2-5 | TRBV5-1
CASSFSGQTYEQYF | TGTGCCAGCAGTTTCAGCGGGCAAACCTACGAGCAGTACTTC | 14 | . | . | TRBJ2-7 | TRBV27
CASSFPTGSPGNTIYF | TGTGCCAGCAGCTTCCCCACAGGGTCCCCTGGAAACACCATATATTTT | 16 | . | . | TRBJ1-3 | TRBV5-4
CASSQTGGQMEFF | TGTGCCAGCAGCCAGACGGGGGGACAAATGGAGTTCTTC | 13 | . | . | TRBJ2-1 | TRBV7-2
CASSFQDRGQFF | TGTGCCAGCAGCTTCCAGGACAGGGGGCAGTTCTTC | 12 | . | TRBD1 | TRBJ2-1 | TRBV5-6
CAISPGHLSGISNQPQHF | TGTGCCATCAGTCCCGGACACTTATCCGGAATCAGCAATCAGCCCCAGCATTTT | 18 | once | . | TRBJ1-5 | TRBV10-3
CASSSQGSYADTQYF | TGCGCCAGCTCCTCACAGGGTAGCTACGCAGATACGCAGTATTTT | 15 | . | . | TRBJ2-3 | TRBV10-1
CASSNQLRESAYNEQFF | TGTGCCAGCAGCAATCAGCTCCGGGAGTCAGCCTACAATGAGCAGTTCTTC | 17 | . | . | TRBJ2-1 | TRBV21-1
CASSTKTGTLPPFF | TGTGCCAGCAGCACAAAAACCGGGACACTGCCGCCTTTCTTT | 14 | . | . | TRBJ1-1 | TRBV7-9
CASSGDRVGKLFF | TGTGCCAGTAGTGGGGACAGGGTTGGGAAACTGTTTTTT | 13 | . | TRBD1 | TRBJ1-4 | TRBV19
CATQLGGAEETQYF | TGCGCCACTCAGCTCGGGGGGGCGGAAGAGACCCAGTACTTC | 14 | . | TRBD2 | TRBJ2-5 | TRBV5-1
CASSPGQRYGYTF | TGCGCCAGCAGCCCGGGACAGCGCTATGGCTACACCTTC | 13 | once | TRBD1 | TRBJ1-2 | TRBV5-1
CASSLGQGNQPQHF | TGTGCCAGCAGTCTGGGACAGGGTAATCAGCCCCAGCATTTT | 14 | . | TRBD1 | TRBJ1-5 | TRBV27
CASGLGTGTGVEEQYF | TGTGCTAGTGGTTTAGGAACCGGGACAGGGGTGGAAGAGCAGTACTTC | 16 | few | TRBD1 | TRBJ2-7 | TRBV12-5
CASSLLFGQSNEQFF | TGTGCCAGCAGCTTATTGTTCGGACAATCAAATGAGCAGTTCTTC | 15 | . | . | TRBJ2-1 | TRBV7-9
CASSFDRGGHGYTF | TGTGCCAGCAGCTTTGACAGGGGGGGCCATGGCTACACCTTC | 14 | . | TRBD1 | TRBJ1-2 | TRBV5-4
CASSSIGDTGELFF | TGTGCCAGCAGTTCTATTGGAGACACCGGGGAGCTGTTTTTT | 14 | . | . | TRBJ2-2 | TRBV6-6